This T cell receptor (beta chain) is from a study of blood T cell repertoires in COVID-19. TCRdb's copy holds only in-frame clones and misses some; the assay was immunoSEQ multiplex PCR. The sample has more than 110,000 clones, roughly 73% seen once; the top ten hold approximately 9%. The CDR3 contains 13 residues. Deletions cut 5 bases from V and 0 bases from J, with 7 bases between. CDR1 and CDR2 from the germline V gene are MNHNY and SVGAGI (reference sequence). V and J are TRBV6-6 and TRBJ1-2, with D uncertain. The TCR was taken from a woman aged 50 to 60 with active or convalescent COVID-19. The specimen sequenced was peripheral blood. The CDR3 here is CASSNLANYGYTF. Here the CDR3 DNA reads TGTGCCAGCAGTAACCTAGCTAACTATGGCTACACCTTC.